The rows below give T cell receptor beta chains drawn from one sample of a study of CD8 T cells in Susac syndrome. TCRdb reanalysed the immunoSEQ multiplex PCR reads using MiXCR and keeps one entry per CDR3 protein. The table lists tens of thousands of distinct CDR3 sequences, around 94% of them singletons. The sample was CD4+ T cells from PBMCs. Receptors were obtained from a human donor with Susac syndrome. Both conserved end residues are part of each CDR3. The order of the fields is V gene, D gene, clone size, J gene, CDR3 DNA, CDR3 protein. A D gene is named only where the DNA matches it firmly. Clone size is stated in some rows and not others, as once, few, many or a class when expanded.

TRBV6-6,.,.,TRBJ1-1,TGTGCCACCGTAGGGACTGAAGCTTTCTTT,CATVGTEAFF
TRBV15,.,.,TRBJ1-5,TGTGCCACCAGCAGAGAACATAGCAATCAGCCCCAGCATTTT,CATSREHSNQPQHF
TRBV6-8,.,once,TRBJ2-5,TGTGCCAGCAGTTCATTTGAGGAGGAGCAAGAGACCCAGTACTTC,CASSSFEEEQETQYF
TRBV10-3,.,.,TRBJ2-5,TGTGCCACCATGGGGGGAGGAGAGACCCAGTACTTC,CATMGGGETQYF
TRBV5-1,.,few,TRBJ1-1,TGCGCCAGCAGCTTTTCTCCTAGTATGAACACTGAAGCTTTCTTT,CASSFSPSMNTEAFF
TRBV24-1,TRBD1,.,TRBJ1-5,TGTGCCACGAAAGGGGTAGGGGGCGATCAGCCCCAGCATTTT,CATKGVGGDQPQHF
TRBV30,.,.,TRBJ2-7,TGTGCCTGGAGGGACCCCCTTTCCGAGCAGTACTTC,CAWRDPLSEQYF
TRBV5-1,TRBD1,.,TRBJ2-7,TGCGCCAGCAGGGGGACAGCCAGGAACGCTGGCGAGCAGTACTTC,CASRGTARNAGEQYF
TRBV19,TRBD2,once,TRBJ2-3,TGTGCCAGTAGTACCGGGACTAGCGTAATCCAGGATACGCAGTATTTT,CASSTGTSVIQDTQYF
TRBV3-1,TRBD2,.,TRBJ2-3,TGTGCCAGCAGTCGTAGCGGGGCGGGAGATACGCAGTATTTT,CASSRSGAGDTQYF
TRBV28,.,.,TRBJ2-7,TGTGCCAGCAGTTTTAAGGGCTACGAGCAGTACTTC,CASSFKGYEQYF
TRBV12-3/TRBV12-4,.,.,TRBJ2-2,TGTGCCAGCAGTTTTCAGTTGAACACCGGGGAGCTGTTTTTT,CASSFQLNTGELFF
TRBV9,TRBD1,.,TRBJ2-6,TGTGCCAGCAGCGACGGACAGGGTACCAACCCTGGGGCCAACGTCCTGACTTTC,CASSDGQGTNPGANVLTF
TRBV2,TRBD1,.,TRBJ2-6,TGTGCCAGCAGTGGGACAGGACGCTCTGGGGCCAACGTCCTGACTTTC,CASSGTGRSGANVLTF
TRBV28,TRBD1,.,TRBJ1-1,TGTGCCAGCAGTTTACCGGGACAGGCGAACACTGAAGCTTTCTTT,CASSLPGQANTEAFF
TRBV28,.,.,TRBJ2-7,TGTGCCAGCAGAGCCGGGACCGGGTTCATCTACGAGCAGTACTTC,CASRAGTGFIYEQYF
TRBV12-3/TRBV12-4,TRBD1,.,TRBJ1-6,TGTGCCAGCGGGCCCGGACAGGGCTATAATTCACCCCTCCACTTT,CASGPGQGYNSPLHF
TRBV25-1,.,.,TRBJ2-2,TGTGCCAGCAGTGAGGGTAGTGGCACCGGGGAGCTGTTTTTT,CASSEGSGTGELFF
TRBV2,.,.,TRBJ2-2,TGTGCCAGCCAGGCTGTCGGGTTGACGATTGCCGGGGAGCTGTTTTTT,CASQAVGLTIAGELFF
TRBV4-1,.,.,TRBJ1-2,TGCGCCAGCAGCCCCGGGCCCCTTCTTGGCTACACCTTC,CASSPGPLLGYTF
TRBV15,TRBD1,.,TRBJ1-1,TGTGCCACCAGCAGAGGAAATAACAGGGGGAGGTACACTGAAGCTTTCTTT,CATSRGNNRGRYTEAFF
TRBV23-1,.,.,TRBJ2-3,TGCGCCAGCAGTGATAGGGCCTCCAGCACAGATACGCAGTATTTT,CASSDRASSTDTQYF
TRBV4-1,TRBD1,.,TRBJ2-1,TGCGCCAGCAGCCCCCCCATAGGGACAGGAACCTTCAATGAGCAGTTCTTC,CASSPPIGTGTFNEQFF
TRBV29-1,.,.,TRBJ2-3,TGCAGCGTTGATCGGGGGATGGCAGATACGCAGTATTTT,CSVDRGMADTQYF
TRBV6-6,.,.,TRBJ2-6,TGTGCCAGCAGCCCCCGAGTAGGGTCTGGGGCCAACGTCCTGACTTTC,CASSPRVGSGANVLTF
TRBV20-1,.,.,TRBJ2-3,TGCAGTGCGGAAGGGGCGCGGGGTAGCACAGATACGCAGTATTTT,CSAEGARGSTDTQYF
TRBV3-1,TRBD1,.,TRBJ2-7,TGTGCCAGCAGCCCTACAGGGGGCCGGGGTAGCTACGAGCAGTACTTC,CASSPTGGRGSYEQYF
TRBV20-1,.,.,TRBJ1-1,TGCAGTGCTATTGATCTCGTGCACACTGAAGCTTTCTTT,CSAIDLVHTEAFF
TRBV6-5,TRBD1,.,TRBJ1-1,TGTGCCAGCCAGTTTCGCAGGGGGCAGACTGAAGCTTTCTTT,CASQFRRGQTEAFF
TRBV9,.,.,TRBJ2-5,TGTGCCAGCAGCGTAGACTGGACAGACCAAGAGACCCAGTACTTC,CASSVDWTDQETQYF
TRBV21-1,.,.,TRBJ2-3,TGTGCCAGCAGAGGAGGGCGTAGCACAGATACGCAGTATTTT,CASRGGRSTDTQYF
TRBV5-1,.,.,TRBJ2-1,TGCGCCAGCAGTTACAGGGGGGGGAACAATGAGCAGTTCTTC,CASSYRGGNNEQFF
TRBV13,TRBD1,.,TRBJ2-7,TGTGCCAGCAGTTACGGACAGGGGGTCTACGAGCAGTACTTC,CASSYGQGVYEQYF
TRBV5-4,.,.,TRBJ2-5,TGTGCCAGCAGCTTGCCAGGCTGGGGGGCCCAGTACTTC,CASSLPGWGAQYF
TRBV5-6,.,.,TRBJ2-1,TGTGCCAGCAGCACGCCGACAGGCAACAATGAGCAGTTCTTC,CASSTPTGNNEQFF
TRBV25-1,.,.,TRBJ1-1,TGTGCCAGCAGTCCTCCCTTACTGACTGAAGCTTTCTTT,CASSPPLLTEAFF